This TCR beta chain stems from a study of cytomegalovirus exposure and HLA in healthy donors. Primers included in the PCR were 60 Vbeta and 13 Jbeta primers. The table came from immunoSEQ multiplex PCR; TCRdb's copy has only in-frame clones and leaves some out. Among over 85,000 clones listed, approximately 80% were seen once. Details on this clone: What it binds is unknown.

Study-wide points: Investigators reported 150 to 200 TCR beta chains as tied to cytomegalovirus. HLA alleles were associated with fewer than 20,000 TCR beta sequences in a later analysis at 0.05 false discovery rate. The study found most TCR sequences rare, yet found some public TCRs in many donors.

Sequenced: PBMCs. This clonotype was obtained from a man aged 25-45 years in good health and CMV-seropositive.

CDR3 bases: TGTGCCAGTAGTATCGTTGAGGGAATTGAAGCTTTCTTT. Protein sequence: CASSIVEGIEAFF. The J gene is TRBJ1-1, the V gene TRBV19; D remains unclear. V dropped 3 bases and J dropped 7 bases, with 12 bases sitting between them. The CDR3 loop spans 13 amino acids. Per germline, CDR1 LNHDA and CDR2 SQIVND (reference sequence).